The 9 T cell receptor beta chains below all came from one sample that was sequenced in a study of tumor and adjacent non-tumor tissue in lung cancer. No cell sorting was done before RNA was extracted from the tissue. Distant lung tissue was collected more than 3 cm away from the tumor edge. Three rounds of nested PCR, following a modified ARM-PCR protocol, produced the TCRbeta library. Each CDR3 protein gets one entry after TCRdb re-called the multiplex PCR reads with MiXCR. The top ten hold approximately 40% of the sample, which has approximately 82,000 distinct CDR3 sequences, less than 85% seen once. The sample was distant non-tumor lung tissue. These receptors all stem from a man in his sixties or seventies with non-small cell lung cancer.

The chain uses TRBV11-2 and TRBJ2-2; D unresolved. The CDR3 has 16 residues. CDR1 is SGHAT, CDR2 FQNNGV, per germline. CDR3 nucleotides: TGTGTGAGCAGCTTAGTAGGCACAGTGGTTGCCGGGGAGCTGTTTTTT. Translation: CVSSLVGTVVAGELFF.

As concerns this clonotype: A read error may account for a junction end that differs from germline. The gene calls are TRBV11-1 and TRBJ1-1; 7 bases line up with TRBD1. The CDR3 contains 13 residues. The germline CDR1 and CDR2 sequences are SGHAT and FQDESV (reference sequence). The DNA of the CDR3 is TGTGCCAGCAGCGCAGACAGGGATACTGGAGCTTTCTTT. Its protein product is CASSADRDTGAFF.

Worth noting for this clonotype: Being one base from a much bigger clone, this may be a read error. The rearrangement links TRBV6-5 to TRBJ2-2; D unresolved. The V and J ends lost 2 bases and 6 bases respectively, with 13 bases between them. The CDR3 totals 15 residues. The V gene's germline CDR1 is MNHEY and CDR2 SVGAGI. CDR3 coding DNA: TGTGCCAGCAGTTACACCATTGGCGGAGCCGGGGAGCTGTTTTTT. Amino acid sequence: CASSYTIGGAGELFF.

CDR3 sequence: CASRHFEGQRREAFF. The CDR3 DNA is TGTGCCAGCCGACATTTTGAGGGGCAAAGAAGAGAAGCTTTCTTT. V and J are TRBV6-2 or TRBV6-3 and TRBJ1-1; TRBD1 is a possible D gene (5 bases). The CDR3 consists of 15 residues. The V end was cut by 8 bases, the J end by 8 bases, with 24 bases between. CDR1 and CDR2 from the germline V gene are MNHEY and SVGEGT.

This clonotype was recorded only once. The junction departs from the called germline gene at one end, perhaps through a read error. The chain combines TRBV29-1 with TRBJ2-1; 14 nucleotides match TRBD2. Looked up from germline, CDR1 is SQVTM and CDR2 is ANQGSEA. The CDR3 loop spans 14 amino acids. For the CDR3, the DNA is TGCAGCGTTGCAGGGACTAGCGGGAGCAATGAGCTGTTCTTC. Its translation is CSVAGTSGSNELFF.

V and J are TRBV6-1 and TRBJ1-1; no clear D gene. Trimming pared 2 bases from V and 6 bases from J, leaving 13 bases between. Germline assignment: CDR1 MNHNS and CDR2 SASEGT. The CDR3 has 14 amino acids. In DNA form, the CDR3 reads TGTGCCAGCAGTGAAATGATAGAGTACGCTGAAGCTTTCTTT. Translated: CASSEMIEYAEAFF.

The table lists this clonotype with a count of one. A read error may produce the germline difference seen at one junction end. The gene calls are TRBV12-3 or TRBV12-4 and TRBJ1-5; D gene ambiguous. The CDR3 is 12 amino acids. This CDR3 reads CASSLANHPQDF. The CDR3 DNA sequence: TGTGCCAGCAGTTTAGCTAATCATCCCCAGGATTTT.

With respect to this clonotype: One end of the junction varies from germline; a read error may be responsible. The V gene is TRBV11-2, the J gene TRBJ2-7; a weak D match, TRBD1 (6 bases). In germline, CDR1 is SGHAT, CDR2 FQNNGV. The CDR3 is 14 residues long. In nucleotides, the CDR3 is TGTGCCAGCAGCGGGGACAACATAAGCTACGAGCAGTGCTTC. It codes for CASSGDNISYEQCF. Drawing the rest from reference TRBV11-2 and TRBJ2-7, the complete variable domain is EAGVAQSPRYKIIEKRQSVAFWCNPISGHATLYWYQQILGQGPKLLIQFQNNGVVDDSQLPKDRFSAERLKGVDSTLKIQPAKLEDSAVYLCASSGDNISYEQCFGPGTRLTVT.

Of note for this clonotype: Mismatch with germline at one junction end may stem from a read error. The rearrangement links TRBV6-6 to TRBJ2-1, with a possible D match to TRBD1 (6 bases). CDR3 size: 13 residues. The germline V gene encodes CDR1 MNHNY and CDR2 SVGAGI (reference sequence). The CDR3 protein is CASGSQGSGEHFF. The CDR3 DNA follows: TGTGCCAGCGGTTCACAGGGCTCGGGTGAGCACTTCTTC.